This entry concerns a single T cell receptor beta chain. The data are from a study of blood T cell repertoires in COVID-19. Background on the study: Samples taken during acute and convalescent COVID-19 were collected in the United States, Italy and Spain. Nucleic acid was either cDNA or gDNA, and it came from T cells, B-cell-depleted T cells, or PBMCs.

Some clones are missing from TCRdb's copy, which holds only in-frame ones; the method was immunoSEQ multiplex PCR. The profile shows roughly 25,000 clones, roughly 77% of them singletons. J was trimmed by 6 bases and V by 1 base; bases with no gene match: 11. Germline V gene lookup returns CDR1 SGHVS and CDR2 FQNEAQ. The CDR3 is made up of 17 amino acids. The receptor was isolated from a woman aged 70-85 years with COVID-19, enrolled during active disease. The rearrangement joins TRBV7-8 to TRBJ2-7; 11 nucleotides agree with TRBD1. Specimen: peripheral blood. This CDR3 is CASSLVGGQGVGGEQYF. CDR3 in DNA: TGTGCCAGCAGCTTAGTAGGGGGACAGGGGGTTGGCGGCGAGCAGTACTTC. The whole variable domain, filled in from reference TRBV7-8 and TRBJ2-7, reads GAGVSQSPRYKVAKRGQDVALRCDPISGHVSLFWYQQALGQGPEFLTYFQNEAQLDKSGLPSDRFFAERPEGSVSTLKIQRTQQEDSAVYLCASSLVGGQGVGGEQYFGPGTRLTVT.